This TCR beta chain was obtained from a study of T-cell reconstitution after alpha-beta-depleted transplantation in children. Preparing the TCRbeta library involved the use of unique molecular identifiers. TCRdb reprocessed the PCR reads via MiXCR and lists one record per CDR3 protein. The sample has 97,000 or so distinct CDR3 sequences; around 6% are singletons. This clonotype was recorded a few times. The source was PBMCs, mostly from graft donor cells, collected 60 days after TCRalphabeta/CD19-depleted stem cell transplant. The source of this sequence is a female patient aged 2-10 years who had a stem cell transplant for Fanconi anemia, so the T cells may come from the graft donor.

CDR3 region: CSVVGDSEKLFF. DNA of the CDR3: TGCAGCGTTGTTGGTGATTCTGAAAAACTGTTTTTT. The J gene is TRBJ1-4, the V gene TRBV29-1; D remains unclear. The CDR3 is 12 residues long. The V end was cut by 4 bases, the J end by 7 bases, with 10 bases between. Germline V CDR1 and CDR2: SQVTM, ANQGSEA.